This TCR beta chain is drawn from a study of shared T cell receptors in the human thymus. TCRdb's copy holds only in-frame clones and misses some; the assay was immunoSEQ multiplex PCR. The table has some 760,000 clones, approximately 85% seen once; the top ten hold roughly 0.01%. Germline V gives CDR1 SGHRS, CDR2 YFSETQ. CDR3 length: 18 residues. V was clipped by 3 bases and J by 0 bases; unmatched bases: 14. The sample was also reused in another study, on human thymus T cells. In that study: Healthy Finnish infants undergoing corrective surgery for congenital heart defects provided the donor material. Corrective heart surgery yielded resections, and these provided the thymus tissue.

The source material was thymocytes. The chain couples TRBV5-1 to TRBJ1-1; 7 bases fit TRBD1. This receptor was obtained from a girl less than two years old with a congenital heart defect. The CDR3 region has the DNA TGCGCCAGCAGCTCATTGATGTCGACGGGGACAGTGAACACTGAAGCTTTCTTT. It translates to CASSSLMSTGTVNTEAFF.